A single sample is the source of the 24 T cell receptor beta chains below, sequenced in a study of a mutant IDH1 vaccine in newly diagnosed glioma. The protocol was immunoSEQ multiplex PCR, while the TCRdb copy is restricted to in-frame clones and leaves out a portion. The data contain tens of thousands of clones, under 80% of them seen just once; the ten biggest clones take up 5.3%. Antigen specificity for these receptors is unknown. Indicated time point: week 23, last vaccination. The vaccine gave 300 ug of a 20-mer mutant IDH1 peptide subcutaneously per dose. This specimen consisted of PBMCs, obtained from a glioma patient whose treatment included an IDH1 peptide vaccine. These receptors were taken from a man in his forties or fifties with glioma.

The chain couples TRBV19 to TRBJ1-1, with a tentative D call TRBD1 (5 bases). The CDR3 extends over 15 amino acids. CDR1 and CDR2 from the germline V gene are LNHDA and SQIVND (reference sequence). Trimming left V 6 bases short and J 3 bases short, with 17 bases between. The CDR3: CASSPGRGGDTEAFF. The CDR3 region has the DNA TGTGCCAGTAGCCCCGGGAGGGGAGGGGACACTGAAGCTTTCTTT.

This chain joins TRBV15 and TRBJ1-1; possibly TRBD1 for D (5 bases). Germline CDR1 reads LNHNV; CDR2 reads YYDKDF (reference sequence). The CDR3 is 16 amino acids. V lost 0 bases to trimming and J lost 2 bases, with 13 bases between them. The CDR3 reads CATSREGRQSNTEAFF. The CDR3 nucleotides are TGTGCCACCAGCAGAGAGGGGCGACAGTCTAACACTGAAGCTTTCTTT. The full variable domain, rest sourced from reference TRBV15 and TRBJ1-1, is DAMVIQNPRYQVTQFGKPVTLSCSQTLNHNVMYWYQQKSSQAPKLLFHYYDKDFNNEADTPDNFQSRRPNTSFCFLDIRSPGLGDTAMYLCATSREGRQSNTEAFFGQGTRLTVV.

V and J are TRBV7-9 and TRBJ2-1; the D is unclear. The germline CDR1 and CDR2 sequences are SEHNR and FQNEAQ (reference sequence). The length of the CDR3 is 15 residues. Trimming cost V 5 bases and J 6 bases, with 17 bases left between them. The CDR3 DNA follows: TGTGCCAGCAGCCCGAAGCTTCGATTGACCAATGAGCAGTTCTTC. Its translation is CASSPKLRLTNEQFF.

The chain couples TRBV2 to TRBJ1-6, with TRBD1 matching 9 bases. Trimming took 4 bases from V and 10 from J; bases not matched to a gene: 5. CDR1 and CDR2 (germline): SNHLY, FYNNEI. The CDR3 has 14 amino acids. CDR3 bases: TGTGCCAGCAGTGGGGACAGGGTCGCATCACCCCTCCACTTT. Amino acid sequence: CASSGDRVASPLHF.

The chain combines TRBV6-5 with TRBJ1-6; possibly TRBD1 for D (5 bases). V lost 7 bases, J lost 9 bases, and 19 bases lay in between. The V gene's germline CDR1 is MNHEY and CDR2 SVGAGI. The CDR3 covers 15 residues. The CDR3 region is CASTQEGRAPSPLHF. The CDR3 nucleotides are TGTGCCAGCACTCAAGAGGGCAGGGCTCCTTCACCCCTCCACTTT.

V is TRBV30 and J is TRBJ2-7; D possibly corresponds to TRBD1 (5 bases). V was shortened by 0 bases and J by 3 bases, with 9 bases between the two germline ends. The CDR3 is 13 residues long. Germline V CDR1 and CDR2: GTSNPN, SVGIG (reference sequence). The CDR3 coding sequence is TGTGCCTGGAGTGTAGGGGTAGACTACGAGCAGTACTTC. Its protein product is CAWSVGVDYEQYF. Based on the CDR3 plus reference TRBV30 and TRBJ2-7, the full variable domain is SQTIHQWPATLVQPVGSPLSLECTVEGTSNPNLYWYRQAAGRGLQLLFYSVGIGQISSEVPQNLSASRPQDRQFILSSKKLLLSDSGFYLCAWSVGVDYEQYFGPGTRLTVT.

The gene calls are TRBV6-5 and TRBJ2-7, with TRBD1 as a possible D gene (5 bases). CDR1 and CDR2 from the germline V gene are MNHEY and SVGAGI. V dropped 5 bases and J dropped 4 bases, with 12 bases sitting between them. CDR3 length: 13 amino acids. CDR3 DNA: TGTGCCAGCAGTCGAGACCGACAGTACGAGCAGTACTTC. Translating it yields CASSRDRQYEQYF.

This clone was counted only a few times. The rearrangement uses TRBV4-2 and TRBJ1-4; 9 bases map to TRBD1. The CDR3 is made up of 15 amino acids. Germline V CDR1 and CDR2: LGHNA, YNFKEQ. V lost 1 base, J lost 7 bases, and 4 bases stayed unmatched. CDR3 protein: CASSQGDRGSEKLFF. In DNA, the CDR3 is TGTGCCAGCAGCCAAGGTGACAGGGGGTCTGAAAAACTGTTTTTT.

This chain links TRBV5-6 with TRBJ1-5, with D hard to call. This CDR3 spans 11 amino acids. With 4 bases removed from V and 3 bases from J, the gap between germline ends came to 2 bases. Germline CDR1 is SGHDT and CDR2 is YYEEEE. The CDR3 region is CASSINQPQHF. The DNA for the CDR3 is TGTGCCAGCAGCATCAATCAGCCCCAGCATTTT.

The chain links TRBV11-2 to TRBJ2-5, with D possibly TRBD2 on 5 matching bases. CDR1 is SGHAT and CDR2 is FQNNGV in the germline V gene. This CDR3 has 13 amino acids. V was shortened by 1 base and J by 9 bases, with 12 bases between the two germline ends. The CDR3 coding sequence is TGTGCCAGCAGCTTAGGGGCCCCCGGGGCCCAGTACTTC. It encodes CASSLGAPGAQYF.

This clone was counted ten times or more. The CDR3 here is CASSSLNRTEAFF. The CDR3 DNA sequence: TGTGCCAGCAGCTCTTTGAACCGAACTGAAGCTTTCTTT. V gene TRBV7-9 combines with J gene TRBJ1-1; D not certain. From germline, CDR1 is SEHNR and CDR2 FQNEAQ (reference sequence). V was trimmed by 4 bases and J by 5 bases, leaving 11 bases between them. This CDR3 region has 13 residues.

J is TRBJ1-1 and V is TRBV2; no definite D call. Germline CDR1 and CDR2: SNHLY and FYNNEI. V was trimmed by 1 base and J by 0 bases, leaving 3 bases between them. The CDR3 extends over 13 amino acids. The CDR3 here is CASSEGLNTEAFF. The CDR3 DNA is TGTGCCAGCAGTGAAGGGCTGAACACTGAAGCTTTCTTT.

This sequence joins TRBV10-3 and TRBJ2-7; perhaps TRBD1 as D (5 bases). From germline, CDR1 is ENHRY and CDR2 SYGVKD. There are 14 residues in the CDR3. Trimming removed 3 bases at V and 8 bases at J, with 17 bases between. The CDR3 spells CAISEGVLRTKQYF. CDR3 DNA sequence: TGTGCCATCAGTGAAGGGGTACTTAGGACGAAGCAGTACTTC.

The chain couples TRBV9 to TRBJ1-1; D is uncertain. The V and J ends lost 4 bases and 3 bases respectively, with 13 bases between them. The V gene's germline CDR1 is SGDLS and CDR2 YYNGEE. The CDR3 is 14 residues long. The CDR3 sequence: CASSPRPGDTEAFF. The CDR3 DNA reads TGTGCCAGCAGCCCAAGACCCGGGGACACTGAAGCTTTCTTT.

CDR3 region: CASSVKVSPVGDTQYF. As DNA, the CDR3 is TGTGCCAGCAGCGTAAAAGTGAGCCCAGTGGGGGATACGCAGTATTTT. The chain uses TRBV9 and TRBJ2-3; the D is unclear. There are 16 residues in the CDR3. V lost 1 base to trimming and J lost 6 bases, with 18 bases between them. Germline V gene sequence: CDR1 SGDLS, CDR2 YYNGEE.

The J gene is TRBJ2-1, the V gene TRBV19, with D perhaps matching TRBD1 or TRBD2 (5 bases each). Per the germline V gene, CDR1 is LNHDA and CDR2 is SQIVND (reference sequence). This CDR3 has 14 amino acids. V was clipped by 9 bases and J by 3 bases, with 15 bases between them. The CDR3 coding sequence is TGTGCCAGCAAGCCGGGGCGGAACTACAATGAGCAGTTCTTC. Translated: CASKPGRNYNEQFF.

This clone appeared a few times. The rearrangement links TRBV5-1 to TRBJ1-1; D is perhaps TRBD1 (6 bases). The germline gives CDR1 SGHRS, CDR2 YFSETQ. The CDR3 totals 15 residues. Trimming left V 0 bases short and J 5 bases short, with 14 bases between. CDR3 coding DNA: TGCGCCAGCAGCTTGGCTGGGGGGCTAGGAACTGAAGCTTTCTTT. Translated, it gives CASSLAGGLGTEAFF.

This clone showed up just once. J is TRBJ1-2 and V is TRBV6-5; D call uncertain. CDR3 length: 15 amino acids. Germline CDR1 reads MNHEY; CDR2 reads SVGAGI. Trimming removed 7 bases at V and 4 bases at J, with 19 bases between. In nucleotides, the CDR3 is TGTGCCAGCACTGGGAGGGTCCCGAGAGGCTATGGCTACACCTTC. Its protein is CASTGRVPRGYGYTF.

V and J are TRBV12-5 and TRBJ1-3, with D unresolved. Trimming stripped 2 bases from V and 6 bases from J, with 8 bases between. Germline assignment: CDR1 LGHNT and CDR2 FRNRAP. The CDR3 sequence is 13 residues long. The CDR3 DNA follows: TGTGCTAGTGGTTTGTCTTCCGCAAACACCATATATTTT. It specifies CASGLSSANTIYF.

The chain uses TRBV9 and TRBJ1-6, with D hard to call. The CDR3 has 17 amino acids. From germline, CDR1 is SGDLS and CDR2 YYNGEE. V lost 0 bases, J lost 10 bases, and 20 bases lay in between. CDR3 sequence: CASSVGRRGGVRSPLHF. DNA for the CDR3: TGTGCCAGCAGCGTAGGTCGTAGAGGAGGAGTCAGGTCACCCCTCCACTTT.

V and J are TRBV10-3 and TRBJ2-1, with unresolved D. V was pared by 2 bases and J by 6 bases, with 5 bases between. CDR1 and CDR2 (germline): ENHRY, SYGVKD. The CDR3 extends over 12 amino acids. Written as DNA, the CDR3 is TGTGCCATCAGTGAGAAACGCAATGAGCAGTTCTTC. Translated: CAISEKRNEQFF.

This chain links TRBV30 with TRBJ2-5; D may match TRBD1 or TRBD2 (5 bases each). CDR3 size: 13 residues. The germline CDR1 and CDR2 sequences are GTSNPN and SVGIG (reference sequence). V was shortened by 0 bases and J by 5 bases, with 10 bases between the two germline ends. CDR3 bases: TGTGCCTGGAGTGTGAGGGGCGAGGAGACCCAGTACTTC. Its translation: CAWSVRGEETQYF.

The chain uses TRBV27 and TRBJ1-1; D remains unclear. V lost 5 bases and J 4 bases, leaving 14 bases between the germline ends. CDR1 is MNHEY and CDR2 is SMNVEV in the germline V gene (reference sequence). The CDR3 is 14 residues long. For the CDR3, the DNA is TGTGCCAGCAGTCTCAACGATCCGGCCACTGAAGCTTTCTTT. Translating gives CASSLNDPATEAFF.

The gene calls are TRBV30 and TRBJ1-4, with 9 bases identical to TRBD1. Trimming removed 4 bases from V and 7 bases from J; junction bases left unmatched: 7. CDR1 is GTSNPN and CDR2 is SVGIG in the germline V gene (reference sequence). The CDR3 has 14 amino acids. CDR3 residues: CAWTGGTGSEKLFF. The CDR3 DNA is TGTGCCTGGACAGGAGGGACAGGGAGTGAAAAACTGTTTTTT.